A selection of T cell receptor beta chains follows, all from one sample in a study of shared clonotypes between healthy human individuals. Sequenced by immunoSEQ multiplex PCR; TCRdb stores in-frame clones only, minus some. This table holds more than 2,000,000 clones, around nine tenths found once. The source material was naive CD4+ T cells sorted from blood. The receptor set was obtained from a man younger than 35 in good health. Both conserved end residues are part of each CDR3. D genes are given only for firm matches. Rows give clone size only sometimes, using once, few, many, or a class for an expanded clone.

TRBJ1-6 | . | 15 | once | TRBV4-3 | TGCGCCAGCAGCCAAGTACGGGGGTTTACTTCACCCCTCCACTTT | CASSQVRGFTSPLHF
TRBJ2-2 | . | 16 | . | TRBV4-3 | TGCGCCAGCAGCCAAGGCCACACTAGAGGGGTCGGGGAGCTGTTTTTT | CASSQGHTRGVGELFF
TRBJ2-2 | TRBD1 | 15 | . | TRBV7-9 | TGTGCCAGCAGGAATCCCGGGACAGGGCTCTGGGAGCTGTTTTTT | CASRNPGTGLWELFF
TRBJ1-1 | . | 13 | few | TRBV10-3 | TGTGCCATCAGTGAGGACAGCATCACTGAAGCTTTCTTT | CAISEDSITEAFF
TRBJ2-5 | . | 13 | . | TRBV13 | TGTGCCAGCAGCTTATGGGCCGGAGAGACCCAGTACTTC | CASSLWAGETQYF
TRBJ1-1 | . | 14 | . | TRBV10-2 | TGCGCCAGCAGTGACTGGGGGACGGACACTGAAGCTTTCTTT | CASSDWGTDTEAFF
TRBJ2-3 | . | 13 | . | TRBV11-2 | TGTGCCAGCAGCTTAGCGGGTACAGATACGCAGTATTTT | CASSLAGTDTQYF
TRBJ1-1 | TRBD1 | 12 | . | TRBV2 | TGTGCCAGCAGCCCGACAGGGGAGGGAGCTTTCTTT | CASSPTGEGAFF
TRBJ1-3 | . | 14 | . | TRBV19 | TGTGCCAGTAAAACAGGGAACTCTGGAAACACCATATATTTT | CASKTGNSGNTIYF
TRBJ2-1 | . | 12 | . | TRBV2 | TGTGCCAGCAGTGAAGGGCTGGATGAGCAGTTCTTC | CASSEGLDEQFF
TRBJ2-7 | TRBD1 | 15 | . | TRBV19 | TGTGCCACAAAAAGACCGGGACAGGGTAACTACGAGCAGTACTTC | CATKRPGQGNYEQYF
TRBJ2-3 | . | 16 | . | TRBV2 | TGTGCCAGCAAGGGTCCCGGGACCGATCGCACAGATACGCAGTATTTT | CASKGPGTDRTDTQYF
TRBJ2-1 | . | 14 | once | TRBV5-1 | TGCGCCAGCAGTAACGGGGGAACCAACAATGAGCAGTTCTTC | CASSNGGTNNEQFF
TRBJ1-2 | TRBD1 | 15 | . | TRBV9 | TGTGCCAGCAGCGTTTGGACAGGCCTTAACTATGGCTACACCTTC | CASSVWTGLNYGYTF
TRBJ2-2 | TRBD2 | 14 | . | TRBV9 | TGTGCCTCTCGCGGGGGGGCAGTCACCGGGGAGCTGTTTTTT | CASRGGAVTGELFF